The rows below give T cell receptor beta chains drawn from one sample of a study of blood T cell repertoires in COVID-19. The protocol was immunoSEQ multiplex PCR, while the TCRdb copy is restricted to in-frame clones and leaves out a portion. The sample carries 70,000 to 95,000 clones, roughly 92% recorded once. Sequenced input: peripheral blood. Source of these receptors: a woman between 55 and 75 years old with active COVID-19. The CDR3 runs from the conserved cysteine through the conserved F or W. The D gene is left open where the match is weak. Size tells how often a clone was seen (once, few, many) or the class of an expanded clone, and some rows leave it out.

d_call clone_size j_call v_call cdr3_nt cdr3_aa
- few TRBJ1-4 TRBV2 TGTGCCAGCAGCCCCCGGGGGACTAATGAAAAACTGTTTTTT CASSPRGTNEKLFF
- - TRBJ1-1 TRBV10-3 TGTGCCATCAGTGAGTCCCGGGACATCGAGAGGGCTTTCTTT CAISESRDIERAFF
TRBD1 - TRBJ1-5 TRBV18 TGTGCCAGCTCACCAACGACAGGGGATAGCAATCAGCCCCAGCATTTT CASSPTTGDSNQPQHF
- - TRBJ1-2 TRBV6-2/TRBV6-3 TGTGCCAGCAGTTACTCGACAGTCGTCTTTTATGGCTACACCTTC CASSYSTVVFYGYTF
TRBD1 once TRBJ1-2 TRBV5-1 TGCGCCAGCAGCTTGACGACAGGGGGATTCGGCTACACCTTC CASSLTTGGFGYTF
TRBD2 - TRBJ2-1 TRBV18 TGTGCCAGCTCACGCGGGACTAGCAACTACAATGAGCAGTTCTTC CASSRGTSNYNEQFF
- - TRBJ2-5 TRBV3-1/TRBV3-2 TGTGCCAGCAGCCAAGTTCAGGAGACCCAGTACTTC CASSQVQETQYF
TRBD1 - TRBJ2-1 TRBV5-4 TGTGCCAGCAGCTCGACCGGGACAGGGTACAATGAGCAGTTCTTC CASSSTGTGYNEQFF
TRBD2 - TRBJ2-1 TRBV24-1 TGTGCCACCAGTGGGATATCGGGACTACCCTCCTACAATGAGCAGTTCTTC CATSGISGLPSYNEQFF
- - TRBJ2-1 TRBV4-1 TGCGCCAGCAGCCGAGGAGACAGGAGCTCCTACAATGAGCAGTTCTTC CASSRGDRSSYNEQFF
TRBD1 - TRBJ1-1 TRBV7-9 TGTGCCAGCAGCTTAGGACAGGGGACGTCGAACACTGAAGCTTTCTTT CASSLGQGTSNTEAFF
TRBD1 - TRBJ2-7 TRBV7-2 TGTGCCAGCAGCCCCGGGGGGACAGGGGTTTACGAGCAGTACTTC CASSPGGTGVYEQYF
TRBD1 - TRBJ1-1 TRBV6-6 TGTGCCAGCACTCCGTGGGACAGGGGAAATTCGGCTTTCTTT CASTPWDRGNSAFF
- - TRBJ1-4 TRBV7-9 TGTGCCAGCAGCTTAAATGAGAGAGTCCAGGGCCACGAAAAACTGTTTTTT CASSLNERVQGHEKLFF
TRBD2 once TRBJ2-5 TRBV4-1 TGCGCCAGCAAACCCGGGGCTAGCGGGTTGGAGACCCAGTACTTC CASKPGASGLETQYF
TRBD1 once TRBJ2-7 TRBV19 TGTGCCAGCACTAATTACGGGACAGCGAACTCCTACGAGCAGTACTTC CASTNYGTANSYEQYF
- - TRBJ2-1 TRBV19 TGTGCCACCCAACGGTCCTACAATGAGCAGTTCTTC CATQRSYNEQFF
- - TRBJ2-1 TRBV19 TGTGCCAGTATTTTTCAGGGTGAGCAGTTCTTC CASIFQGEQFF
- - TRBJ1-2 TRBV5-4 TGTGCCAGCAGCTTGGAAGGGACACCTTATGGCTACACCTTC CASSLEGTPYGYTF
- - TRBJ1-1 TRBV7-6 TGTGCCAGCAGCTTACTGTCCCAGGGGAACACTGAAGCTTTCTTT CASSLLSQGNTEAFF
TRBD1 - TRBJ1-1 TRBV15 TGTGCCACCAGCAGGAACAGACAGGGGGCCTTGGCGAACACTGAAGCTTTCTTT CATSRNRQGALANTEAFF
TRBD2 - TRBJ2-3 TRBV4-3 TGCGCCAGCAGCCAGAGGACTAGCGGCTACACAGATACGCAGTATTTT CASSQRTSGYTDTQYF
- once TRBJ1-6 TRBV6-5 TGTGCCAGCAGTCCCCTGGGAGGTTCACCCCTCCACTTT CASSPLGGSPLHF